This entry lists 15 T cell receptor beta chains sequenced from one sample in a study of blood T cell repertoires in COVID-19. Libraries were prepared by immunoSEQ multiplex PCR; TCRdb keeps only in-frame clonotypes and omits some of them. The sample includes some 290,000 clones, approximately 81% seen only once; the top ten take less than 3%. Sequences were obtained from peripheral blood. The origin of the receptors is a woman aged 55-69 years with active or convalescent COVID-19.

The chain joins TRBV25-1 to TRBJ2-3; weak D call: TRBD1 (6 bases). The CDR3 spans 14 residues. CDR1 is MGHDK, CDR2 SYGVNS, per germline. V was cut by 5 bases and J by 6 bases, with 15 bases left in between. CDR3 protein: CASSQGLGADTQYF. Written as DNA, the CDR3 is TGTGCCAGCAGTCAAGGGTTGGGGGCTGATACGCAGTATTTT.

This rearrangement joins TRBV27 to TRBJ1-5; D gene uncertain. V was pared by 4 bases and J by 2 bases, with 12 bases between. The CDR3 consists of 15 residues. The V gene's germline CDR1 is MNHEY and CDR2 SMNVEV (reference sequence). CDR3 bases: TGTGCCAGCAGTTCCTCCTTGGGCCGCAATCAGCCCCAGCATTTT. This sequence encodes CASSSSLGRNQPQHF.

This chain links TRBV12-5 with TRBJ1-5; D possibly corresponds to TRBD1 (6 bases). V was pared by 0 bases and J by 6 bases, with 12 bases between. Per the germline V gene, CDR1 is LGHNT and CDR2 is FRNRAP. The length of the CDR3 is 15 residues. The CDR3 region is CASGLVLTGPQPQHF. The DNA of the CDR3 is TGTGCTAGTGGTTTGGTCCTTACAGGGCCTCAGCCCCAGCATTTT.

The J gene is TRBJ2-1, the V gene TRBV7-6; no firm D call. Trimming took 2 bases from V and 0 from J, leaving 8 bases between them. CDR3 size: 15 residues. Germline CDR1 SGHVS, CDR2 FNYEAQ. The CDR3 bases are TGTGCCAGCAGCTTAATGCTGAGCTCCTACAATGAGCAGTTCTTC. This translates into CASSLMLSSYNEQFF.

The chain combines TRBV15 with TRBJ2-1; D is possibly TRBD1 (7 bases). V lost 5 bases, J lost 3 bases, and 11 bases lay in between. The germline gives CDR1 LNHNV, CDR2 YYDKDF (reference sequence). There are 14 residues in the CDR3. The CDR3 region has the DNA TGTGCCACCAGCCCAGGGGGGATCTACAATGAGCAGTTCTTC. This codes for CATSPGGIYNEQFF. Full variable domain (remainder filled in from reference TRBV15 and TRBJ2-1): DAMVIQNPRYQVTQFGKPVTLSCSQTLNHNVMYWYQQKSSQAPKLLFHYYDKDFNNEADTPDNFQSRRPNTSFCFLDIRSPGLGDTAMYLCATSPGGIYNEQFFGPGTRLTVL.

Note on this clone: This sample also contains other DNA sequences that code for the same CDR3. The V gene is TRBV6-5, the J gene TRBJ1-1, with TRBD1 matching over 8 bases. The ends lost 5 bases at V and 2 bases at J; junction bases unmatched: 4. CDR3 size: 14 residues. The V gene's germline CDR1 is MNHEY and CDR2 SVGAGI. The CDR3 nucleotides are TGTGCCAGCAGTCGACAGGGGCGAAACACTGAAGCTTTCTTT. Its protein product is CASSRQGRNTEAFF.

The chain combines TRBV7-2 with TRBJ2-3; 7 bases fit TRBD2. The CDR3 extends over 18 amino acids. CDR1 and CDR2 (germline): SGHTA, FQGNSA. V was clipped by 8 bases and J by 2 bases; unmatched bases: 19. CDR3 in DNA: TGTGCCAGCCGCCCGGGGGGAGGGGCGGCCCCTAACACAGATACGCAGTATTTT. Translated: CASRPGGGAAPNTDTQYF.

Here the CDR3 reads CASSESRTGGGGYTF. CDR3 sequence (DNA): TGTGCCAGTAGTGAATCCCGGACAGGGGGAGGTGGCTACACCTTC. This rearrangement joins TRBV19 to TRBJ1-2, with 10 bases identical to TRBD1. There are 15 residues in the CDR3. Looked up from germline, CDR1 is LNHDA and CDR2 is SQIVND (reference sequence). Trimming at V came to 5 bases and at J to 7 bases, leaving 10 bases not matched to a gene.

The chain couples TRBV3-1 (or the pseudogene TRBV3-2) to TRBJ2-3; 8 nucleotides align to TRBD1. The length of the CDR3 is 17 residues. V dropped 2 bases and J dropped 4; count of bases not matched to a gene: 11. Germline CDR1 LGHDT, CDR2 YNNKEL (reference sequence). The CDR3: CASSQYPDRGPPDTQYF. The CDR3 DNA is TGTGCCAGCAGCCAATACCCTGACAGGGGCCCTCCAGATACGCAGTATTTT.

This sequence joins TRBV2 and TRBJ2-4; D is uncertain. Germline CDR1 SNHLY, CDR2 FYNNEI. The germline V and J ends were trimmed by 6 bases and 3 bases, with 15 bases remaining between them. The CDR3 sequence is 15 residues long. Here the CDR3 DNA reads TGTGCCAGCAGCCCCACGTGGTCGGGCAAAAACATTCAGTACTTC. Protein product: CASSPTWSGKNIQYF.

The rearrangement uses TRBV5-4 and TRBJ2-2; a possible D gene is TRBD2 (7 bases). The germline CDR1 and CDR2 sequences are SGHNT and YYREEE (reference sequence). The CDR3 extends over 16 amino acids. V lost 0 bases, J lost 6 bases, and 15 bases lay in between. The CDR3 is CASSLGGGGAAGELFF. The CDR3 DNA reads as TGTGCCAGCAGCTTGGGTGGCGGGGGCGCAGCCGGGGAGCTGTTTTTT.

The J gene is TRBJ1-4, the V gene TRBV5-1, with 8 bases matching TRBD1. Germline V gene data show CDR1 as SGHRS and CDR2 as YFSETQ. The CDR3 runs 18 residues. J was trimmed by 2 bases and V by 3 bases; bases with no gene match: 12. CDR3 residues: CASSWTGLVGNTNEKLFF. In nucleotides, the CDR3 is TGCGCCAGCAGCTGGACAGGGTTAGTCGGTAACACTAATGAAAAACTGTTTTTT.

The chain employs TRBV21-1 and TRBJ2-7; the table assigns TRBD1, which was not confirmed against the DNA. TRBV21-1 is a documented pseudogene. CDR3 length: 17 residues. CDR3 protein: CASSKVSSLTGTYEQYF. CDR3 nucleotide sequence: TGTGCCAGCAGCAAAGTCTCCTCGCTGACAGGGACCTACGAGCAGTACTTC.

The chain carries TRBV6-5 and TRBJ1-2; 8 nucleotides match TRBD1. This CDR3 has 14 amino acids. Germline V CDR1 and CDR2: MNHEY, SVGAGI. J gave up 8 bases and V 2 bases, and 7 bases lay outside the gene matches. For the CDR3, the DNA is TGTGCCAGCAGTTACGGACAGGGAGAAGTCGGCTACACCTTC. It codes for CASSYGQGEVGYTF.

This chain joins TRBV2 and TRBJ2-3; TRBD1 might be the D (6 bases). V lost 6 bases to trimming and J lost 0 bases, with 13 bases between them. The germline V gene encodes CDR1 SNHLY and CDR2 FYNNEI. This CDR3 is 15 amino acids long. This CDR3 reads CASRPQGISTDTQYF. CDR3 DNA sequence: TGTGCCAGCAGGCCCCAGGGGATTAGCACAGATACGCAGTATTTT.